A selection of T cell receptor beta chains follows, all from one sample in a study of breast tumors, draining lymph nodes, adjacent tissues. TCRdb re-called the multiplex PCR reads through MiXCR, storing one row per CDR3 protein. The table shows roughly 80,000 distinct CDR3 sequences, with approximately 19% occurring only once. The sample comprised axillary lymph node tissue. These receptors were obtained from a female donor with breast cancer. Some clones in this sample may be carry-over from other donors' samples. Both conserved end residues are part of each CDR3. D genes are given only for firm matches. Clone size is stated in some rows and not others, as once, few, many or a class when expanded.

>-|TRBJ1-4|TRBV5-8|many
TGTGCCAGCAGCTTGGGACAGGTTAATGAAAAACTGTTTTTT
CASSLGQVNEKLFF
>-|TRBJ1-1|TRBV4-3|few
TGCGCCAGCAGCAGAGGAGGGAAAAGAGATACTGAAGCTTTCTTT
CASSRGGKRDTEAFF
>TRBD2|TRBJ2-3|TRBV7-2|many
TGTGCCAGCAGCAACGGACTAGCCGATACGCAGTATTTT
CASSNGLADTQYF
>TRBD1|TRBJ2-5|TRBV20-1|-
TGCAGTGCTAGGCTAGGGACAGCCCAAGAGACCCAGTACTTC
CSARLGTAQETQYF
>-|TRBJ2-1|TRBV5-1|-
TGCGCCGGCAGCTTGAGGCAGAGCAGTGAGCAGCTCTTC
CAGSLRQSSEQLF
>-|TRBJ2-6|TRBV19|many
TGTGCCAGTAGTCCCGACTGGACTGGGGGCAACGTCCTGACTTTC
CASSPDWTGGNVLTF
>-|TRBJ1-4|TRBV4-1|many
TGCGCCAGCAGCCAAGCGGACACTGAAAAACTGTTTTTT
CASSQADTEKLFF
>TRBD2|TRBJ2-2|TRBV11-3|-
TGTGCCAGCAGCTTAGTGTGGGGGTGGCGGGAGGTCAGCACCGGGGAGCTGTTTTTT
CASSLVWGWREVSTGELFF
>-|TRBJ2-3|TRBV9|many
TGTGCCAGCAGCGTAGACGCGATATTAGATACGCAGTATTTT
CASSVDAILDTQYF
>-|TRBJ2-7|TRBV4-2|many
TGTGCCAGCAGCCAAGATTGGGACAAGGGCTACGAGCAGTACTTC
CASSQDWDKGYEQYF
>-|TRBJ2-2|TRBV3-1|-
TGTGCCAGCAGCCAAGTGGGGCGGATAAACACCGGGGAGCTGTTTTTT
CASSQVGRINTGELFF
>-|TRBJ2-3|TRBV20-1|many
TGCAGTGCTCTTACCTTTGGAATACAGGGCGGTAAGGGAGATACGCAGTATTTT
CSALTFGIQGGKGDTQYF
>-|TRBJ1-5|TRBV6-5|many
TGTGCCAGCAGTGACGGACCAGTGGGCAATCAGCCCCAGCATTTT
CASSDGPVGNQPQHF
>-|TRBJ1-1|TRBV6-5|-
TGTGCCAGCAGTTTTAGCGACAAAGCTTTCTTT
CASSFSDKAFF
>TRBD1|TRBJ2-1|TRBV11-2|-
TGTGCCAGCAGCCGTATCAGGGGGCTAGGGGGGTACAATGAGCAGTTCTTC
CASSRIRGLGGYNEQFF
>-|TRBJ1-5|TRBV30|few
TGTGCCTGGAGTTCCACGGACGGGCAGCCCCAGCATTTT
CAWSSTDGQPQHF
>TRBD2|TRBJ2-5|TRBV20-1|many
TGCAGTGCTAGCAGCGGGAGGGCCGGCCAAGAGACCCAGTACTTC
CSASSGRAGQETQYF
>-|TRBJ2-1|TRBV6-1|many
TGTGCCAGCAGTATCAGTCTAGTGGGAGAGCAGTTCTTC
CASSISLVGEQFF
>TRBD1|TRBJ2-1|TRBV27|few
TGTGCCAGCAGTTCAACAGGGGTCTCGGGCAATGAGCAGTTCTTC
CASSSTGVSGNEQFF
>-|TRBJ2-1|TRBV12-3/TRBV12-4|many
TGTGCCAGCAGTCAGCTTGGGGGCTTTTACGAGCAGTTCTTC
CASSQLGGFYEQFF
>TRBD1|TRBJ1-2|TRBV6-2/TRBV6-3|once
TGTGCCAGCAGAACCGGGACAGTCTATGGCTACACCTTC
CASRTGTVYGYTF
>TRBD1|TRBJ2-5|TRBV5-4|many
TGTGCCAGCAGCTTGGGGTCGTGGGGACAGGGTTCCCAAGAGACCCAGTACTTC
CASSLGSWGQGSQETQYF
>TRBD1|TRBJ2-5|TRBV5-1|-
TGCGCCAGCAGCCCGACCGGGACAGGGGGAGGGGAGACCCAGTACTTC
CASSPTGTGGGETQYF
>-|TRBJ1-3|TRBV28|once
TGTGCCAGCAGTCCGTACAGGGATGCGGGAAACACCATATATTTT
CASSPYRDAGNTIYF
>-|TRBJ2-7|TRBV28|many
TGTGCCGCAGGGCCGGAGCAGTACTTC
CAAGPEQYF
>TRBD2|TRBJ2-7|TRBV7-8|many
TGTGCCAGCAGCTTAGCGCTAGCGGGAGGGAGGTACGAGCAGTACTTC
CASSLALAGGRYEQYF
>-|TRBJ2-5|TRBV9|-
TGTGCCAGCAGCCTGACCGCAGGCGGGACCCAGTACTTC
CASSLTAGGTQYF
>TRBD2|TRBJ2-1|TRBV19|many
TGTGCCAGTAGTAGGACTAGCGGGAGTAAGGGCAATGAGCAGTTCTTC
CASSRTSGSKGNEQFF
>-|TRBJ2-1|TRBV20-1|many
TGCAGTGCTAGAGATAATTGGAGGGTCGGTGAGCAGTTCTTC
CSARDNWRVGEQFF